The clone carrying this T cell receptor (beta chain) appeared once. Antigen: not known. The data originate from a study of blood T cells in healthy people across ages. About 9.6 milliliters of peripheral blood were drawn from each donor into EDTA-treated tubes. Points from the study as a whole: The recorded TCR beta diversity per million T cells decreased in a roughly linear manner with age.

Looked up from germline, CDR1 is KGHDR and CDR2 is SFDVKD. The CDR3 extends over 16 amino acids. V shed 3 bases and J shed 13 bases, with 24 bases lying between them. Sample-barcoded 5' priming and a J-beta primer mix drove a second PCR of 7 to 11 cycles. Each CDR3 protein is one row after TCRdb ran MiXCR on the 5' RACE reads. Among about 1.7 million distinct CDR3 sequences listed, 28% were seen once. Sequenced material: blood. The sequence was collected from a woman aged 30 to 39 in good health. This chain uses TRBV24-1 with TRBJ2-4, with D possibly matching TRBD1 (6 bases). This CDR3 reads CATSDPAGAQGNEQYF. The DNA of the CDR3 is TGTGCCACCAGTGATCCTGCAGGGGCCCAGGGCAATGAGCAGTACTTC.